These 29 T cell receptor beta chains share one sample of origin, sequenced in a study of CD8+ T cells in alopecia areata. Treatment given: oral pan-JAK inhibitor, 5-10 mg twice daily. As the sequencing template, cDNA was produced by extracting RNA and reverse transcribing it. Profiling relied on immunoSEQ multiplex PCR, and the TCRdb table lists in-frame clones only, not all of them. The top ten hold just over 20% of the sample, which has some 58,000 clones, about half seen once. Sequencing was performed on CD8+ T cells sorted from blood, taken at approximately week 39, from a patient treated with tofacitinib. The origin of the receptors is a human donor with alopecia areata.

The chain is built from TRBV7-9 and TRBJ2-5, with D perhaps TRBD1 (5 bases). CDR1 is SEHNR, CDR2 FQNEAQ, per germline (reference sequence). The V end lost 6 bases, the J end lost 1 base, and 12 bases lay between the germline ends. The CDR3 spans 14 residues. The CDR3 DNA reads TGTGCCAGCAGTGAGGTCCAGGGCCAAGAGACCCAGTACTTC. Translation: CASSEVQGQETQYF. The full variable domain, completed using reference TRBV7-9 and TRBJ2-5, is DTGVSQNPRHKITKRGQNVTFRCDPISEHNRLYWYRQTLGQGPEFLTYFQNEAQLEKSRLLSDRFSAERPKGSFSTLEIQRTEQGDSAMYLCASSEVQGQETQYFGPGTRLLVL.

This clone has at least ten counts. The genes are TRBV27 and TRBJ1-5; D is uncertain. From germline, CDR1 is MNHEY and CDR2 SMNVEV (reference sequence). The V and J ends lost 8 bases and 0 bases respectively, with 14 bases between them. The CDR3 spans 15 residues. CDR3 DNA sequence: TGTGCCAGCGGTGGAGGAGCTTATAGCAATCAGCCCCAGCATTTT. Translation gives CASGGGAYSNQPQHF.

This chain uses TRBV29-1 with TRBJ2-5, with D possibly matching TRBD2 (5 bases). The CDR3 is 13 amino acids. Germline V CDR1 and CDR2: SQVTM, ANQGSEA. Trimming shortened V by 3 bases and J by 5 bases, and 13 bases separated the two germline ends. The CDR3 reads CSVDDSPGETQYF. CDR3 DNA sequence: TGCAGCGTTGATGATAGCCCGGGGGAGACCCAGTACTTC. Drawing the rest from reference TRBV29-1 and TRBJ2-5, the complete variable domain is SAVISQKPSRDICQRGTSLTIQCQVDSQVTMMFWYRQQPGQSLTLIATANQGSEATYESGFVIDKFPISRPNLTFSTLTVSNMSPEDSSIYLCSVDDSPGETQYFGPGTRLLVL.

This sequence joins TRBV7-9 and TRBJ2-1; no definite D call. The CDR3 is made up of 16 amino acids. Germline loops: CDR1 SEHNR, CDR2 FQNEAQ (reference sequence). The V and J ends lost 4 bases and 0 bases respectively, with 13 bases between them. CDR3 amino acids: CASSSLGPSSYNEQFF. The CDR3 bases are TGTGCCAGCAGCTCCCTCGGGCCGAGCTCCTACAATGAGCAGTTCTTC.

This chain connects TRBV19 to TRBJ1-5; D ambiguous. V shed 5 bases and J shed 0 bases, with 20 bases lying between them. Germline V gene data show CDR1 as LNHDA and CDR2 as SQIVND (reference sequence). The CDR3 is 18 residues long. This chain's CDR3 is CASSHLRAELYSNQPQHF. The CDR3 DNA reads TGTGCCAGTAGTCATCTCCGTGCGGAGCTTTATAGCAATCAGCCCCAGCATTTT. The whole variable domain, filled in from reference TRBV19 and TRBJ1-5, reads DGGITQSPKYLFRKEGQNVTLSCEQNLNHDAMYWYRQDPGQGLRLIYYSQIVNDFQKGDIAEGYSVSREKKESFPLTVTSAQKNPTAFYLCASSHLRAELYSNQPQHFGDGTRLSIL.

The chain has TRBV29-1 and TRBJ2-1, with 8 bases lining up with TRBD1. Losses at the gene ends were 5 bases for V and 6 bases for J; bases not matched to a gene: 6. This CDR3 is 13 amino acids long. Germline loops: CDR1 SQVTM, CDR2 ANQGSEA. The CDR3 region is CSVHGQGPNEQFF. The DNA for the CDR3 is TGCAGCGTTCACGGACAGGGACCCAATGAGCAGTTCTTC.

J is TRBJ2-2 and V is TRBV29-1, with 16 bases matching TRBD2. Germline V CDR1 and CDR2: SQVTM, ANQGSEA. With 6 bases clipped from V and 4 bases from J, the junction kept 8 bases outside the gene matches. The CDR3 length is 17 residues. CDR3 nucleotide sequence: TGCAGCGTCGTGGGACTAGCGGGAGGGCCGAGCACCGGGGAGCTGTTTTTT. Protein: CSVVGLAGGPSTGELFF.

The genes are TRBV29-1 and TRBJ2-3; D is unresolved. The CDR3 sequence is 13 residues long. V was shortened by 4 bases and J by 7 bases, with 15 bases between the two germline ends. Germline V CDR1 and CDR2: SQVTM, ANQGSEA. The CDR3 region is CSVVDIPENTQYF. CDR3 sequence (DNA): TGCAGCGTTGTAGACATCCCGGAGAATACGCAGTATTTT.

This clone appeared a few times. V usage is TRBV9 and J usage is TRBJ2-7, with 9 nucleotides matching TRBD1. J lost 7 bases, V lost 1 base, and 9 bases had no gene match. CDR3 size: 15 residues. The V gene's germline CDR1 is SGDLS and CDR2 YYNGEE. The CDR3 sequence: CASSVSTGGLLEQYF. CDR3 coding DNA: TGTGCCAGCAGCGTATCTACAGGGGGCCTTTTGGAGCAGTACTTC.

This clone was counted between two and nine times. The chain has TRBV4-1 and TRBJ1-2, with D perhaps matching TRBD1 (5 bases). Looked up from germline, CDR1 is MGHRA and CDR2 is YSYEKL. The length of the CDR3 is 15 residues. V lost 0 bases and J 2 bases, leaving 10 bases between the germline ends. CDR3 DNA sequence: TGCGCCAGCAGCCAAGATCGGTGGGGCAACTATGGCTACACCTTC. Its translation is CASSQDRWGNYGYTF.

The chain combines TRBV27 with TRBJ1-5; the D is unclear. Per germline, CDR1 MNHEY and CDR2 SMNVEV (reference sequence). The CDR3 runs 15 residues. The V gene lost 0 bases and the J gene lost 2 bases, with 8 bases spanning the gap. The CDR3 bases are TGTGCCAGCAGTTTATCGTGGGCTGGCAATCAGCCCCAGCATTTT. Amino acids: CASSLSWAGNQPQHF.

The V and J genes are TRBV11-1 and TRBJ2-1, with TRBD1 identical over 7 bases. V was clipped by 1 base and J by 6 bases; unmatched bases: 9. CDR1 and CDR2 from the germline V gene are SGHAT and FQDESV (reference sequence). The CDR3 length is 16 residues. This CDR3 reads CASSLEGTGTANEQFF. As DNA, the CDR3 is TGTGCCAGCAGCTTAGAGGGGACCGGGACAGCCAATGAGCAGTTCTTC.

V usage is TRBV25-1 and J usage is TRBJ2-1, with D hard to call. Germline V gene data show CDR1 as MGHDK and CDR2 as SYGVNS. V was cut by 6 bases and J by 4 bases, with 13 bases left in between. This CDR3 region has 14 residues. The CDR3 region is CASSEPNSYNEQFF. As DNA, the CDR3 is TGTGCCAGCAGCGAACCGAACTCTTACAATGAGCAGTTCTTC.

The rearrangement joins TRBV13 to TRBJ2-1; D may be TRBD2 (5 bases). The CDR3 consists of 12 residues. Germline lookup yields CDR1 PRHDT and CDR2 FYEKMQ (reference sequence). The V end lost 1 base, the J end lost 8 bases, and 6 bases lay between the germline ends. The CDR3 region has the DNA TGTGCCAGCAGCTTAGCGGGGTATGAGCAGTTCTTC. Amino acids: CASSLAGYEQFF. Full variable domain (missing parts from reference TRBV13 and TRBJ2-1): AAGVIQSPRHLIKEKRETATLKCYPIPRHDTVYWYQQGPGQDPQFLISFYEKMQSDKGSIPDRFSAQQFSDYHSELNMSSLELGDSALYFCASSLAGYEQFFGPGTRLTVL.

The V and J genes are TRBV9 and TRBJ2-1; D possibly corresponds to TRBD2 (5 bases). V was cut by 0 bases and J by 3 bases, with 10 bases left in between. This CDR3 spans 15 amino acids. CDR1 is SGDLS and CDR2 is YYNGEE in the germline V gene. This CDR3 is CASSVDPAGYNEQFF. The CDR3 DNA reads TGTGCCAGCAGCGTAGATCCCGCGGGCTACAATGAGCAGTTCTTC.

The chain is built from TRBV20-1 and TRBJ2-5; D remains ambiguous. The germline V and J ends were trimmed by 0 bases and 5 bases, with 4 bases remaining between them. This CDR3 has 11 amino acids. Germline V gene lookup returns CDR1 DFQATT and CDR2 SNEGSKA (reference sequence). The CDR3 loop reads CSARDLETQYF. The CDR3 region has the DNA TGCAGTGCTAGAGATCTGGAGACCCAGTACTTC.

The chain employs TRBV11-2 and TRBJ2-5; D uncertain. Trimming took off 1 base at V and 5 bases at J, with 8 bases between the two ends. Germline lookup yields CDR1 SGHAT and CDR2 FQNNGV. The CDR3 consists of 13 residues. The CDR3 sequence is CASSLGVRETQYF. CDR3 nucleotides: TGTGCCAGCAGCTTAGGGGTTCGGGAGACCCAGTACTTC.

CDR3 sequence reads: CASSEASSSLRAEQYF. The CDR3 region has the DNA TGTGCCAGCAGTGAAGCGAGCTCATCTCTTCGGGCGGAGCAGTACTTC. The chain uses TRBV6-1 and TRBJ2-7, with D unresolved. Germline assignment: CDR1 MNHNS and CDR2 SASEGT. V was cut by 0 bases and J by 7 bases, with 19 bases left in between. This CDR3 comprises 16 residues.

The J gene is TRBJ2-1, the V gene TRBV7-2; D is perhaps TRBD2 (6 bases). V was shortened by 7 bases and J by 0 bases, with 16 bases between the two germline ends. CDR3 length equals 16 residues. Germline V lookup: CDR1 SGHTA, CDR2 FQGNSA. Written as DNA, the CDR3 is TGTGCCAGCAAACCGAAGGGGAGGAGCTCCTACAATGAGCAGTTCTTC. Protein product: CASKPKGRSSYNEQFF.

This chain joins TRBV18 and TRBJ2-7; 8 bases fit TRBD1. In germline, CDR1 is KGHSH, CDR2 LQKENI. The CDR3 sequence is 15 residues long. V lost 6 bases to trimming and J lost 0 bases; unmatched junction nucleotides: 7. The CDR3 DNA reads as TGTGCCAGCTCCCTGGGGGACAGGAGCTCCTACGAGCAGTACTTC. This translates into CASSLGDRSSYEQYF.

This chain links TRBV6-5 with TRBJ2-7, with TRBD1 matching 7 bases. Unmatched junction bases numbered 9, after V lost 0 bases and J lost 4 bases. This CDR3 region has 16 residues. CDR1 MNHEY and CDR2 SVGAGI come from the germline V gene. CDR3 nucleotide sequence: TGTGCCAGCAGTTACTCGAATCAGGGGGATTATTACGAGCAGTACTTC. It codes for CASSYSNQGDYYEQYF.

This clone was seen a few times. The chain combines TRBV4-1 with TRBJ1-2; D ambiguous. Looked up from germline, CDR1 is MGHRA and CDR2 is YSYEKL. The CDR3 contains 14 residues. Between the trimmed V and J ends, which lost 0 bases and 4 bases, there was a span of 9 bases. The CDR3, as DNA: TGCGCCAGCAGCCAAGAGATGGGCCCCTATGGCTACACCTTC. Residues: CASSQEMGPYGYTF.

This clone was counted only a few times. J is TRBJ2-7 and V is TRBV5-1, with D perhaps given as TRBD1 or TRBD2 (5 bases each). Germline lookup yields CDR1 SGHRS and CDR2 YFSETQ. The CDR3 length is 14 residues. Trimming took 3 bases from V and 0 from J, leaving 10 bases between them. The CDR3 loop is CASSWAGSSYEQYF. The CDR3 bases are TGCGCCAGCAGCTGGGCAGGGAGCTCCTACGAGCAGTACTTC.

This sequence joins TRBV29-1 and TRBJ2-2; D might be TRBD2 (6 bases). The germline V gene has CDR1 SQVTM and CDR2 ANQGSEA. V lost 8 bases, J lost 0 bases, and 10 bases lay in between. The CDR3 totals 13 residues. CDR3 bases: TGCAGCCTCCGACTAGCGAACACCGGGGAGCTGTTTTTT. Its translation is CSLRLANTGELFF.

This clone was seen a handful of times. The genes are TRBV6-5 and TRBJ1-2, with D tentatively TRBD1 (6 bases). Germline CDR1 and CDR2: MNHEY and SVGAGI. This CDR3 comprises 14 residues. Between the trimmed V and J ends, which lost 6 bases and 4 bases, there was a span of 15 bases. CDR3 protein: CASRTAGVGYGYTF. The CDR3 coding sequence is TGTGCCAGCAGGACCGCAGGGGTGGGCTATGGCTACACCTTC.

This clone was observed a few times. This chain joins TRBV13 and TRBJ2-1; D perhaps matches TRBD2 (5 bases). Germline CDR1 is PRHDT and CDR2 is FYEKMQ (reference sequence). The length of the CDR3 is 12 residues. Trimming removed 5 bases from V and 10 bases from J, with 12 bases in between. The CDR3 DNA sequence: TGTGCCAGCAGCGACCGCCGGGGAGAGCAGTTCTTC. This sequence encodes CASSDRRGEQFF. Filled out from reference TRBV13 and TRBJ2-1, the complete variable domain reads AAGVIQSPRHLIKEKRETATLKCYPIPRHDTVYWYQQGPGQDPQFLISFYEKMQSDKGSIPDRFSAQQFSDYHSELNMSSLELGDSALYFCASSDRRGEQFFGPGTRLTVL.

The gene calls are TRBV29-1 and TRBJ2-2; D not certain. Trimming stripped 3 bases from V and 1 base from J, with 9 bases between. Germline-derived CDR1 and CDR2 are SQVTM and ANQGSEA. The CDR3 runs to 14 residues. This CDR3 reads CSVERLLNTGELFF. The CDR3 DNA reads as TGCAGCGTTGAGCGCTTATTGAACACCGGGGAGCTGTTTTTT.

V is TRBV9 and J is TRBJ1-2; D unclear. Trimming removed 3 bases from V and 5 bases from J, with 8 bases in between. Germline CDR1 SGDLS, CDR2 YYNGEE. The CDR3 has 12 residues. CDR3 in amino acids: CASSDVWYGYTF. In DNA, the CDR3 is TGTGCCAGCAGCGACGTATGGTATGGCTACACCTTC.

Points on this clone: At one end the junction does not follow the germline gene, possibly because of a read error. The chain combines TRBV29-1 with TRBJ2-7; D call uncertain. The CDR3 runs to 12 residues. Germline loops: CDR1 SQVTM, CDR2 ANQGSEA. The CDR3 DNA reads as TGCAGCGCACTACAAGAACCCTACAAGCAGTACTTC. As protein: CSALQEPYKQYF.